The 8 T cell receptor beta chains reported below all come from one sample, sequenced in a study of blood T cell repertoires in COVID-19. The table came from immunoSEQ multiplex PCR; TCRdb's copy has only in-frame clones and leaves some out. Of roughly 250,000 clones listed, around four fifths are singletons. Sequences were obtained from peripheral blood. The receptors come from a woman in her thirties or forties with active or convalescent COVID-19.

This clone was counted a single time. The J gene is TRBJ1-4, the V gene TRBV3-1 (or the pseudogene TRBV3-2); a possible D gene is TRBD1 (5 bases). Germline V gene data show CDR1 as LGHDT and CDR2 as YNNKEL (reference sequence). Trimming removed 4 bases from V and 7 bases from J, with 13 bases in between. CDR3 length equals 14 residues. CDR3 sequence reads: CASSPGSTGEKLFF. CDR3 nucleotides: TGTGCCAGCAGCCCAGGGTCAACTGGTGAAAAACTGTTTTTT.

This chain joins TRBV5-4 and TRBJ1-4, with 7 bases identical to TRBD1. V shed 3 bases, J shed 5 bases, and the junction held 7 bases outside the gene matches. The CDR3 covers 15 residues. Per the germline V gene, CDR1 is SGHNT and CDR2 is YYREEE (reference sequence). For the CDR3, the DNA is TGTGCCAGCAGCTACACAGGGGACGGGAATGAAAAACTGTTTTTT. It yields the protein CASSYTGDGNEKLFF.

CDR3 in amino acids: CASNPLGGTDTQYF. DNA for the CDR3: TGTGCCAGCAACCCTCTCGGGGGCACAGATACGCAGTATTTT. The chain couples TRBV2 to TRBJ2-3; D possibly corresponds to TRBD2 (5 bases). CDR3 length: 14 residues. V lost 7 bases to trimming and J lost 1 base, with 12 bases between them. The germline CDR1 and CDR2 sequences are SNHLY and FYNNEI. Complete variable domain (other parts from reference TRBV2 and TRBJ2-3): EPEVTQTPSHQVTQMGQEVILRCVPISNHLYFYWYRQILGQKVEFLVSFYNNEISEKSEIFDDQFSVERPDGSNFTLKIRSTKLEDSAMYFCASNPLGGTDTQYFGPGTRLTVL.

This clone was seen a handful of times. The chain uses TRBV5-5 and TRBJ2-7; D unresolved. There are 14 residues in the CDR3. Deletions cut 0 bases from V and 4 bases from J, with 11 bases between. The V gene's germline CDR1 is SGHKS and CDR2 YYEKEE (reference sequence). In DNA form, the CDR3 reads TGTGCCAGCAGCTTGGGGCCGGAGAGTTACGAGCAGTACGTC. Translating gives CASSLGPESYEQYV.

This clone appeared a few times. This rearrangement joins TRBV30 to TRBJ2-7; TRBD1 is a possible D gene (6 bases). V lost 6 bases to trimming and J lost 5 bases, with 14 bases between them. CDR1 and CDR2 (germline): GTSNPN, SVGIG (reference sequence). This CDR3 region has 12 residues. CDR3 DNA sequence: TGTGCCTGCATAGGGGGTGCCCACGAGCAGTACTTC. Its translation is CACIGGAHEQYF.

This clone was recorded once. The V and J genes are TRBV5-6 and TRBJ2-7, with 8 bases aligning to TRBD1. Germline V CDR1 and CDR2: SGHDT, YYEEEE. Unmatched junction bases numbered 4, after V lost 1 base and J lost 4 bases. The CDR3 length is 14 residues. CDR3 bases: TGTGCCAGCAGCTTGCCCGGACAGGGATACGAGCAGTACTTC. Its protein product is CASSLPGQGYEQYF.

The chain joins TRBV7-9 to TRBJ1-3; a weak D match, TRBD1 (5 bases). This CDR3 has 15 residues. V lost 5 bases, J lost 2 bases, and 13 bases lay in between. The germline V gene encodes CDR1 SEHNR and CDR2 FQNEAQ (reference sequence). CDR3 in DNA: TGTGCCAGCAGCCGTATCGGGGGAACTGGAAACACCATATATTTT. Residues: CASSRIGGTGNTIYF. The variable domain in full, with the rest retrieved from reference TRBV7-9 and TRBJ1-3, is DTGVSQNPRHKITKRGQNVTFRCDPISEHNRLYWYRQTLGQGPEFLTYFQNEAQLEKSRLLSDRFSAERPKGSFSTLEIQRTEQGDSAMYLCASSRIGGTGNTIYFGEGSWLTVV.

This sequence joins TRBV7-2 and TRBJ1-2; TRBD1 aligns across 9 bases. Trimming took 5 bases from V and 6 from J; bases not matched to a gene: 13. The length of the CDR3 is 16 residues. The germline gives CDR1 SGHTA, CDR2 FQGNSA. DNA for the CDR3: TGTGCCAGCAGCCCCATAGGGACAGGGAGAGTAAATGGCTACACCTTC. The encoded protein is CASSPIGTGRVNGYTF.